This T cell receptor (beta chain) was recorded in a study of blood T cells in healthy people across ages (dated by TCRdb to the mid-2010s). A note on the overall study: In model experiments, template switching captured about one uniquely barcoded TCR beta cDNA molecule for every two T cells. Using deep sequencing normalized with unique cDNA molecular identifiers, the study measured how TCR beta repertoire diversity changes with age. The donors were split into four age groups: young (average roughly 15 years), middle-aged (over 35), aged (roughly 68) and long-lived (over 80). For two donors (one aged 18 to 29 and one aged 80 or older), the study analyzed two additional independent replicas of 1 million unique cDNA reads from the same blood draw.

Concerning this clonotype itself: Its antigen has not been determined. Base qualities were left out, and no much larger clone turns up one base away.

Here is what the overall study found, with its caveats: Estimates of total diversity from one million sequenced T cells were regarded as lower bounds and underestimates. As age increased, observed TCR beta diversity per million T cells dropped in a roughly linear way, and a significant reduction was already evident by age 40. The long-lived group showed more naive CD4+ T cells, fewer expanded clones and increased TCR diversity than the aged group, suggesting age selection. The CMV infection status of donors was not known, potentially confounding age-related changes in expanded clonotypes. The percentage of naive T cells measured by flow cytometry correlated strongly with observed TCR beta diversity. Bulk unsorted PBMC profiling prevented conclusive comparison of naive and antigen-experienced compartments.

Systemically healthy Caucasian individuals from Russia, 35 to 50 in total and aged about 6 to 100 years, were included as donors. Roughly 10 milliliters of peripheral blood were collected from each donor into EDTA-treated Vacutainer tubes. Ficoll-Paque density-gradient centrifugation was used to isolate PBMCs, with at least 7 million per sample. Total RNA was extracted from PBMCs with Trizol reagent, with at least 5 micrograms obtained per sample. For every donor, an aliquot of PBMCs went through flow cytometry to measure the percentages of naive CD45RAhigh/CD27high T cells. As encoded in the germline V gene, CDR1 is SQVTM while CDR2 is ANQGSEA. V and J lose 4 bases and 5 bases, and a span of 9 bases separates them. The CDR3 covers 12 residues, taking in both the cysteine and the phenylalanine. The DNA shown is the 36-base CDR3, in frame from base 1. Libraries were constructed by 5' RACE. Instrument used: Illumina HiSeq 2500. A second PCR of roughly 6 to 11 cycles was run with a J-beta primer mix and a sample-barcoded 5' primer. Each TCR beta cDNA molecule received a unique molecular identifier from a template-switch 5' adaptor carrying 12 random nucleotides. At least 2.5 million CDR3-containing paired-end reads were obtained from each sample. The Mint cDNA synthesis kit, primed by a TRBC-specific oligonucleotide, was used to synthesize first-strand cDNA from all RNA. All cDNA was treated with uracil-DNA glycosylase and then went through a first 18-cycle PCR with the universal primers M1SS and BC2_uni_R. Concerning the study's data processing: Normalization of each sample was performed by random selection of 1 million high-quality reads, each carrying a distinct molecular identifier. Reads with shared molecular identifiers were discarded instead of being binned into consensus sequences. CDR3 identification, clonotype clustering and error correction used MiTCR with a Q25 quality threshold and the strictest error-elimination algorithm. A nonparametric unseen species model with Euler transformation was used to estimate a lower bound on total TCR beta diversity. In TCRdb, the public reads were trimmed at Q25 with fastp and aligned with MiXCR, with productive beta chains retained. Entries that share a CDR3 protein sequence are merged under the most common genes and DNA. The V and J calls here are based on TCRdb, not the publication. The sample table contains some 1,000,000 distinct CDR3 sequences; only one count was recorded for approximately 25% of them. The ten largest clones add up to around 0.75% of the sample.

The same data also went into a second study, on T cells of mothers and their children. The second publication reports: The donors were nine systemically healthy Caucasian individuals, made up of three mothers and their six children. cDNA synthesis consumed the entire amount of extracted RNA, loaded at 1.5 ug RNA in each 15 ul reaction. In the second PCR, sample barcodes and 2-4 random nucleotides were introduced via the M1S primer. Each mother yielded over 8.5 million TCR beta CDR3 reads and each child some 3 million reads. Thymic selection shapes the output of TCR recombination in a similar way in related and unrelated pairs, and inherited differences have a minor effect. Normalized repertoire overlap was always slightly but never significantly higher in related than unrelated mother-child pairs. Persistent microchimeric T cell clones were not detected, at a sensitivity of 95 to 100 clones per million clonotypes. In the study, deep NGS was used to compare the TCR beta repertoires of mothers and children, and features distinguishing related mother-child pairs from unrelated individuals were sought. The mean age was around 42 +/- 4 years for the mothers and about 10 +/- 4 years for the children. After adapter ligation with NEBNext reagents, the libraries were sequenced on Illumina HiSeq 2000 with 100+100 nt paired-end reads. Mother and child libraries were prepared a month apart and sequenced in separate runs to prevent cross-contamination. Each donor had between roughly 450,000 and 2,100,000 distinct TCR beta clonotypes identified. Naive TCR beta clonotypes were estimated from low-frequency clonotypes matched to each donor's FACS-determined naive share, without sorting.

The receptor was isolated from a girl aged 2 to 10 in good health. Recombination connected TRBV29-1 to TRBJ2-1; tentative D gene TRBD2, with 5 bases matching. The sample taken for sequencing was blood. The CDR3 loop reads CSVVIGNNEQFF. The sequenced DNA: TGCAGCGTTGTGATCGGGAACAATGAGCAGTTCTTC.